The 20 T cell receptor beta chains in this list originate from one sample, sequenced in a study of T cell responses to AZD1222 COVID-19 vaccine. Measured with immunoSEQ multiplex PCR; TCRdb has only the in-frame clones, and not every one. The sample has 110,000 to 150,000 clones, 75% to 95% seen once; the top ten hold around 2.8%. The specimen comprised peripheral blood, sampled on day 0 of AZD1222 vaccination. The receptors come from an adult in good health.

This sequence joins TRBV14 and TRBJ2-7; the match to TRBD1 covers 9 bases. Per germline, CDR1 SGHDN and CDR2 FVKESK. Unmatched junction bases numbered 5, after V lost 1 base and J lost 7 bases. CDR3 length equals 14 residues. The CDR3 DNA sequence: TGTGCCAGCAGCCAAGTACAGGGGGCGCGAGAGCAGTACTTC. As protein: CASSQVQGAREQYF. Full variable domain (outside the CDR3, taken from reference TRBV14 and TRBJ2-7): EAGVTQFPSHSVIEKGQTVTLRCDPISGHDNLYWYRRVMGKEIKFLLHFVKESKQDESGMPNNRFLAERTGGTYSTLKVQPAELEDSGVYFCASSQVQGAREQYFGPGTRLTVT.

The chain recombines TRBV6-2 or TRBV6-3 with TRBJ1-3; D ambiguous. The germline gives CDR1 MNHEY, CDR2 SVGEGT. The CDR3 length is 12 residues. Trimming pared 0 bases from V and 7 bases from J, leaving 4 bases between. As DNA, the CDR3 is TGTGCCAGCAGTTACTCGGAGAACACCATATATTTT. Amino acids: CASSYSENTIYF.

V usage is TRBV9 and J usage is TRBJ1-4; D perhaps matches TRBD1 (5 bases). The CDR3 runs 15 residues. Trimming shortened V by 3 bases and J by 1 base, and 10 bases separated the two germline ends. CDR1 and CDR2 from the germline V gene are SGDLS and YYNGEE. In nucleotides, the CDR3 is TGTGCCAGCAGCGCGTTAACAGGAACTAATGAAAAACTGTTTTTT. It encodes CASSALTGTNEKLFF.

The rearrangement uses TRBV15 and TRBJ2-5, with 14 bases matching TRBD2. The germline CDR1 and CDR2 sequences are LNHNV and YYDKDF (reference sequence). This CDR3 is 16 amino acids long. V gave up 1 base and J gave up 5 bases; unmatched junction bases: 3. This CDR3 reads CATSRGRLAGGETQYF. The CDR3 DNA reads TGTGCCACCAGCAGAGGTCGACTAGCGGGAGGGGAGACCCAGTACTTC.

This chain uses TRBV6-5 with TRBJ2-7; D possibly corresponds to TRBD1 (6 bases). Germline V gene lookup returns CDR1 MNHEY and CDR2 SVGAGI. V was cut by 6 bases and J by 4 bases, with 19 bases left in between. The CDR3 contains 15 residues. CDR3 sequence reads: CASRNHRVGRYEQYF. The CDR3 bases are TGTGCCAGCAGGAACCACAGGGTGGGTAGGTACGAGCAGTACTTC.

The chain is built from TRBV18 and TRBJ2-3; D may be TRBD2 (6 bases). The germline V gene encodes CDR1 KGHSH and CDR2 LQKENI. The V end was cut by 3 bases, the J end by 2 bases, with 18 bases between. The CDR3 extends over 17 amino acids. In DNA form, the CDR3 reads TGTGCCAGCTCACCCCTAGGAAATGGAGGGGTCACAGATACGCAGTATTTT. Translating gives CASSPLGNGGVTDTQYF.

This clone has more than one count but fewer than ten. The junction differs from germline at one of its ends, possibly a read error. The V call is TRBV6-5, the J call TRBJ2-7; D is unresolved. The V gene's germline CDR1 is MNHEY and CDR2 SVGAGI. The CDR3 runs to 14 residues. In DNA form, the CDR3 reads TGTGCCAGCAGTCACTCGGGTGGCGGCTACGAGCAGTACTTC. Protein sequence: CASSHSGGGYEQYF.

The rearrangement links TRBV7-3 to TRBJ2-2; D unresolved. The V end lost 5 bases, the J end lost 3 bases, and 4 bases lay between the germline ends. The CDR3 length is 12 residues. Per the germline V gene, CDR1 is SGHTA and CDR2 is FQGTGA. The CDR3 DNA is TGTGCCAGCAGCCTCCACACCGGGGAGCTGTTTTTT. It specifies CASSLHTGELFF.

The chain has TRBV7-2 and TRBJ1-4; D unresolved. CDR1 is SGHTA, CDR2 FQGNSA, per germline. This CDR3 has 15 residues. V lost 5 bases to trimming and J lost 0 bases, with 10 bases between them. The CDR3 coding sequence is TGTGCCAGCAGCCTAAACGCAGCAACTAATGAAAAACTGTTTTTT. Protein: CASSLNAATNEKLFF.

V usage is TRBV12-1 and J usage is TRBJ1-1; the table's D gene call, TRBD1, was not cross checked with the DNA. TRBV12-1 is deemed a pseudogene. This CDR3 has 16 amino acids. CDR3 amino acids: CASSLDRGRRNTEAFF. The CDR3 nucleotides read TGTGCCAGCAGCTTAGACAGGGGAAGACGGAACACTGAAGCTTTCTTT.

The chain has TRBV20-1 and TRBJ2-2; D remains unclear. V dropped 5 bases and J dropped 5 bases, with 6 bases sitting between them. The V gene's germline CDR1 is DFQATT and CDR2 SNEGSKA (reference sequence). The CDR3 covers 11 residues. Here the CDR3 DNA reads TGCAGTGCTCGCTCGACCGGGGAGCTGTTTTTT. Its translation: CSARSTGELFF.

This clone was seen only once. For the CDR3, the DNA is TGTGCCACCGGGACAGACCTCACAGATACGCAGTATTTT. Translating gives CATGTDLTDTQYF. The J gene is TRBJ2-3, the V gene TRBV25-1, with TRBD1 matching over 7 bases. The CDR3 is made up of 13 amino acids. Germline trimming cut 10 bases from V and 2 bases from J; bases unmatched to any gene: 6. In germline, CDR1 is MGHDK, CDR2 SYGVNS.

The chain links TRBV29-1 to TRBJ1-2, with D maybe TRBD1 (5 bases). Germline assignment: CDR1 SQVTM and CDR2 ANQGSEA. The CDR3 has 16 amino acids. The CDR3 here is CSIGVKGRVANYGYTF. The CDR3 bases are TGCAGTATCGGCGTTAAGGGGCGGGTGGCTAACTATGGCTACACCTTC. The whole variable domain, filled in from reference TRBV29-1 and TRBJ1-2, reads SAVISQKPSRDICQRGTSLTIQCQVDSQVTMMFWYRQQPGQSLTLIATANQGSEATYESGFVIDKFPISRPNLTFSTLTVSNMSPEDSSIYLCSIGVKGRVANYGYTFGSGTRLTVV.

The V call is TRBV28, the J call TRBJ2-7; the D gene is possibly TRBD2 (7 bases). The germline CDR1 and CDR2 sequences are MDHEN and SYDVKM. The V gene lost 3 bases and the J gene lost 2 bases, with 14 bases spanning the gap. The CDR3 length is 15 residues. The CDR3 DNA sequence: TGTGCCAGCAGTTTGGGGGGCGGGGGCCCCTACGAGCAGTACTTC. This encodes CASSLGGGGPYEQYF.

V is TRBV7-3 and J is TRBJ2-3; D unresolved. Per germline, CDR1 SGHTA and CDR2 FQGTGA. The CDR3 covers 16 residues. Trimming shortened V by 5 bases and J by 0 bases, and 15 bases separated the two germline ends. CDR3 residues: CASSLNPQGSTDTQYF. The CDR3 DNA reads TGTGCCAGCAGCCTAAATCCCCAAGGTAGCACAGATACGCAGTATTTT.

The rearrangement joins TRBV12-5 to TRBJ2-7; D gene unclear. CDR1 and CDR2 from the germline V gene are LGHNT and FRNRAP. The CDR3 loop spans 14 amino acids. Trimming took 4 bases from V and 1 from J, leaving 11 bases between them. CDR3 sequence: CASGWVGGSYEQYF. CDR3 DNA: TGTGCTAGTGGTTGGGTGGGCGGTTCCTACGAGCAGTACTTC.

This chain uses TRBV27 with TRBJ2-1; D not resolved. V was trimmed by 5 bases and J by 9 bases, leaving 17 bases between them. The CDR3 sequence is 14 residues long. CDR1 is MNHEY, CDR2 SMNVEV, per germline (reference sequence). CDR3 sequence: CASSTTRSSGEQFF. CDR3 DNA sequence: TGTGCCAGCAGTACTACTCGGTCGTCCGGTGAGCAGTTCTTC.

This clone was picked up one time. The chain couples TRBV7-9 to TRBJ2-5; D remains ambiguous. Trimming pared 0 bases from V and 4 bases from J, leaving 6 bases between. The germline CDR1 and CDR2 sequences are SEHNR and FQNEAQ (reference sequence). The CDR3 loop spans 13 amino acids. In nucleotides, the CDR3 is TGTGCCAGCAGCTTAGCCGGAATAGAGACCCAGTACTTC. The encoded protein is CASSLAGIETQYF.

This sequence joins TRBV9 and TRBJ2-3; a weak D match, TRBD2 (5 bases). Germline V lookup: CDR1 SGDLS, CDR2 YYNGEE. Trimming cost V 4 bases and J 2 bases, with 14 bases left between them. This CDR3 comprises 15 residues. CDR3: CASSPGGLHTDTQYF. CDR3 bases: TGTGCCAGCAGCCCGGGCGGGCTTCACACAGATACGCAGTATTTT.

The chain couples TRBV5-4 to TRBJ2-3, with D uncertain. V lost 1 base to trimming and J lost 3 bases, with 3 bases between them. Germline CDR1 reads SGHNT; CDR2 reads YYREEE (reference sequence). CDR3 length: 12 residues. The CDR3 nucleotides read TGTGCCAGCAGCTTGAGGACAGATACGCAGTATTTT. It specifies CASSLRTDTQYF. Based on the CDR3 plus reference TRBV5-4 and TRBJ2-3, the full variable domain is ETGVTQSPTHLIKTRGQQVTLRCSSQSGHNTVSWYQQALGQGPQFIFQYYREEENGRGNFPPRFSGLQFPNYSSELNVNALELDDSALYLCASSLRTDTQYFGPGTRLTVL.